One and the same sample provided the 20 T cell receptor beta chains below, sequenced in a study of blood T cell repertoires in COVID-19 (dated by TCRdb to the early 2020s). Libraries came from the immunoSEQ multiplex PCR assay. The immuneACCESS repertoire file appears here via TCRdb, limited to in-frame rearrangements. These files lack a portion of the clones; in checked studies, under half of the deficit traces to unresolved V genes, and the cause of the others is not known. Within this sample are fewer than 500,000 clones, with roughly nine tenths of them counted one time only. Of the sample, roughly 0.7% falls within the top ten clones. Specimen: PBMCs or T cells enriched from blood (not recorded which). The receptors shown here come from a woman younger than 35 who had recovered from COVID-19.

The CDR3 sequence: CAGNRGSKNEQFF. CDR3 sequence (DNA): TGTGCCGGAAACAGGGGATCTAAAAATGAGCAGTTCTTC. J is TRBJ2-1 and V is TRBV30; 7 bases are a match to TRBD1. The CDR3 extends over 13 amino acids. V lost 8 bases, J lost 7 bases, and 11 bases stayed unmatched. Germline-derived CDR1 and CDR2 are GTSNPN and SVGIG (reference sequence).

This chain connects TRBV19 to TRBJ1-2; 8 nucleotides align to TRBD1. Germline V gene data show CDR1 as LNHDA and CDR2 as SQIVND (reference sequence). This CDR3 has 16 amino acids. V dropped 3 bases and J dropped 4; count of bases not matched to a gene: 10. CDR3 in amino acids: CASSIRETGAIYGYTF. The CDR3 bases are TGTGCCAGTAGTATCCGGGAGACAGGGGCTATCTATGGCTACACCTTC.

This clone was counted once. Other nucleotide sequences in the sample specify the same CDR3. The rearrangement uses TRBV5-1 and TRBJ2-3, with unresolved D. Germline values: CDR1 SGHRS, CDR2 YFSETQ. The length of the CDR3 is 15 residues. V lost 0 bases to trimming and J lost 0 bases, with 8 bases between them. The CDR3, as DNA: TGCGCCAGCAGCTTGGCTGGCTGGAGCACAGATACGCAGTATTTT. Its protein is CASSLAGWSTDTQYF. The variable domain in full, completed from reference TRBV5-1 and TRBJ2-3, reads KAGVTQTPRYLIKTRGQQVTLSCSPISGHRSVSWYQQTPGQGLQFLFEYFSETQRNKGNFPGRFSGRQFSNSRSEMNVSTLELGDSALYLCASSLAGWSTDTQYFGPGTRLTVL.

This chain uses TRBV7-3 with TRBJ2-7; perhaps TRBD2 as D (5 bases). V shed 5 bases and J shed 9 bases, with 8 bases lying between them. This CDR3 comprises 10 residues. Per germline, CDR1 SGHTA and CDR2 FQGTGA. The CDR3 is CASSDGGQYF. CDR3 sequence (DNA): TGTGCCAGCAGCGACGGAGGGCAGTACTTC.

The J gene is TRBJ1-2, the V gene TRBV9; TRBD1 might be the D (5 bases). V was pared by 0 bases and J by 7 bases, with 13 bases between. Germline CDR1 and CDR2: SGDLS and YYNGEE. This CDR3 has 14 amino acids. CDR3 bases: TGTGCCAGCAGCGTAGATACCACAGGTTCTGGCTACACCTTC. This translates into CASSVDTTGSGYTF.

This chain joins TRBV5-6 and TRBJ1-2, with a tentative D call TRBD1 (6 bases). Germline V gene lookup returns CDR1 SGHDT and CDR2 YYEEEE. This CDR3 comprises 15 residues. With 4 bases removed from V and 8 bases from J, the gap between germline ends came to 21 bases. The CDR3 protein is CASSDWDIPGGGYTF. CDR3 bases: TGTGCCAGCAGCGATTGGGACATCCCGGGTGGGGGCTACACCTTC.

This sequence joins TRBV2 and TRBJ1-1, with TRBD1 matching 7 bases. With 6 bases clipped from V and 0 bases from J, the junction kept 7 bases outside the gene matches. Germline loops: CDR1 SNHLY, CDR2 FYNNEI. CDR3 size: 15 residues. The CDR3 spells CASRSKGALNTEAFF. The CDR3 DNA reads TGTGCCAGCAGAAGTAAGGGGGCCCTGAACACTGAAGCTTTCTTT.

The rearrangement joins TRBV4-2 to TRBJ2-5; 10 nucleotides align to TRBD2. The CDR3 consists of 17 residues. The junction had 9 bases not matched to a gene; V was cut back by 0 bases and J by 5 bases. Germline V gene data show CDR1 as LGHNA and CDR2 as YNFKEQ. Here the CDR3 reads CASSQERAGGPGETQYF. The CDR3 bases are TGTGCCAGCAGCCAAGAAAGAGCGGGGGGGCCGGGGGAGACCCAGTACTTC.

CDR3 in DNA: TGTGCCAGCAGCCAAGGGGGGACAGGGTTAACCGGGGAGCTGTTTTTT. Its protein is CASSQGGTGLTGELFF. The chain recombines TRBV3-1 (or the pseudogene TRBV3-2) with TRBJ2-2, with 9 bases fitting TRBD1. Germline values: CDR1 LGHDT, CDR2 YNNKEL (reference sequence). V was pared by 1 base and J by 5 bases, with 5 bases of the junction left unmatched. This CDR3 contains 16 residues.

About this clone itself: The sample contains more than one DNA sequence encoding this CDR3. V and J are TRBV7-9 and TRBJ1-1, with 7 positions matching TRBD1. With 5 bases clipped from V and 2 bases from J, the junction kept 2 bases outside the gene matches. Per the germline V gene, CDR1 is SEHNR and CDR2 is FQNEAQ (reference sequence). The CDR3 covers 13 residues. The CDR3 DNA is TGTGCCAGCAGCCGACAGGGCAACACTGAAGCTTTCTTT. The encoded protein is CASSRQGNTEAFF.

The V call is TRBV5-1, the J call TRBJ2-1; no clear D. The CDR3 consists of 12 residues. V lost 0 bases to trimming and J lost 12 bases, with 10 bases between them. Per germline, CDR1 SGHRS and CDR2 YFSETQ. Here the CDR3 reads CASSLDLDPQFF. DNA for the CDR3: TGCGCCAGCAGCTTGGATTTAGATCCGCAGTTCTTC.

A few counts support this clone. The CDR3 DNA sequence: TGCAGTGCTAGTCTAGCGGGGGGCTACACCTTC. This gives the protein CSASLAGGYTF. V gene TRBV20-1 combines with J gene TRBJ1-2; D ambiguous. The length of the CDR3 is 11 residues. Germline V gives CDR1 DFQATT, CDR2 SNEGSKA (reference sequence). The germline V and J ends were trimmed by 3 bases and 8 bases, with 10 bases remaining between them.

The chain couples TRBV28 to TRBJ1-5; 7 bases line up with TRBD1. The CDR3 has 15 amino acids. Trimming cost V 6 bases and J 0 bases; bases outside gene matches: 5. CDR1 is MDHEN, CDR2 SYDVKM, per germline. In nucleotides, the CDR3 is TGTGCCAGCAGCCGCAACAGGGGTAGCAATCAGCCCCAGCATTTT. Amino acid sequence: CASSRNRGSNQPQHF.

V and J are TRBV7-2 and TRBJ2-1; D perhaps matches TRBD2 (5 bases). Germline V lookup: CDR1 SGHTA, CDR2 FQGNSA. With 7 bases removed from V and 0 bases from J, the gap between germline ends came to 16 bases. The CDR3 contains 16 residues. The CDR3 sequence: CASTLRSGSSYNEQFF. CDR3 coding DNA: TGTGCCAGCACCCTACGGAGCGGAAGCTCCTACAATGAGCAGTTCTTC.

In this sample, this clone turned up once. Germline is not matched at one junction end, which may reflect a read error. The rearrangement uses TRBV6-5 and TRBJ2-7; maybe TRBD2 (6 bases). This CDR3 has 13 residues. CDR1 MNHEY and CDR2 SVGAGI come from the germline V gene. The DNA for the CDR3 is TGTGCCAGCGTCGAGTCGATAGGGAGTTTTCGGGAGTTC. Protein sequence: CASVESIGSFREF.

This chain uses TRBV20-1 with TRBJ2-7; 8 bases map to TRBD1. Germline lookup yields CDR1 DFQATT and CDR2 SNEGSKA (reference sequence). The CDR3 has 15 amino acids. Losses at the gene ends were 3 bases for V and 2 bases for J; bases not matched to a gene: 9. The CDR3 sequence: CSASHPGQVPYEQYF. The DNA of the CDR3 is TGCAGTGCTAGTCATCCGGGACAGGTCCCCTACGAGCAGTACTTC.

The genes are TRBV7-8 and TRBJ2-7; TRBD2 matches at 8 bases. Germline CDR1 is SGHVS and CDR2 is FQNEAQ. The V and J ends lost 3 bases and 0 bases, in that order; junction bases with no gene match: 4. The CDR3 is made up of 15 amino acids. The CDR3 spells CASSFGGGSSYEQYF. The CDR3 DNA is TGTGCCAGCAGCTTCGGGGGGGGTAGCTCCTACGAGCAGTACTTC.

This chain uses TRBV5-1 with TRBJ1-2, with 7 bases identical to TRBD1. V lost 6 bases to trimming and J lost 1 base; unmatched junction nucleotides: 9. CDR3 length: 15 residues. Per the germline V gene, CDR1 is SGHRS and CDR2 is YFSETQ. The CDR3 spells CASILLTGLNYGYTF. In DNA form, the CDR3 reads TGCGCCAGCATCTTACTGACAGGGCTTAACTATGGCTACACCTTC.

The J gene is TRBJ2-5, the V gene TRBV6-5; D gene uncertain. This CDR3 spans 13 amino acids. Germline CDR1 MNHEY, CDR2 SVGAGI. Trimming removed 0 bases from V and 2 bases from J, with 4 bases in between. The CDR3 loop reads CASSYSLQETQYF. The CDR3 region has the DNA TGTGCCAGCAGTTACTCCCTACAAGAGACCCAGTACTTC.

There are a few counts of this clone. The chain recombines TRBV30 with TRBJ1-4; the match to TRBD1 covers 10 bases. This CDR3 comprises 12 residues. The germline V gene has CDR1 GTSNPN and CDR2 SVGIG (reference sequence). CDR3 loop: CACGQGVEKLFF. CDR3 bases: TGTGCATGTGGACAGGGGGTTGAAAAACTGTTTTTT.